The sequence of this TCR beta chain was determined in a study of CD8 T cells in ankylosing spondylitis (dated by TCRdb to about 2017). The study in broad terms: The study profiled T cell receptor beta repertoires in healthy donors and ankylosing spondylitis patients to find disease-linked TCR variants. The whole study cohort included 90 to 120 healthy donors and 25 ankylosing spondylitis patients. Peripheral blood samples were taken, and synovial fluid was additionally collected from ankylosing spondylitis patients. Points the paper makes about the study in general: Blood from ankylosing spondylitis patients appeared to be characterized by a TCR beta motif composed of 7 to 9 highly homologous amino acid variants. The disease-linked clones were reported as significantly enriched in matched synovial fluid samples from ankylosing spondylitis patients. A CD8+ phenotype was shown by the disease-linked clones, which were found at relatively low frequencies in peripheral blood. Some TCR beta motif variants had previously been reported in synovial fluid and blood of reactive arthritis patients, which suggested common disease-initiation mechanisms.

Sequencer: Illumina HiSeq 2500. Quantitative 5'-RACE with molecular barcodes was used to prepare TCR beta libraries. In the source study's methods: A new computational method, built on a probabilistic model of VDJ rearrangement, was used to identify disease-linked TCR variants. In-frame beta chains were kept once TCRdb had trimmed the public reads at Q25 with fastp and called clones with MiXCR. Each entry is one CDR3 protein sequence, shown with its most common DNA and genes. The V and J calls follow TCRdb's processing rather than the paper's. The sample data list 180,000 or so distinct CDR3 sequences, and about 9.9% of these were observed just once. The top ten clonotypes cover approximately 32% of the sample. CDR1 is given as MDHEN and CDR2 as SYDVKM, both from the germline V gene. The CDR3 spans 21 residues, from the cysteine through the phenylalanine. Only the CDR3 DNA is retained, 63 bases long and in frame from the first base. The germline V end is reduced by 2 bases and the J end by 0 bases; junction bases left unmatched: 13.

This clonotype was counted at least ten times. This clone's antigen is unknown. Per-base qualities were not stored, and no clone one base away is much larger. The sample taken for sequencing was blood, either unsorted or a sorted T cell fraction (not recorded which). The V gene is TRBV28 and the J gene is TRBJ2-6; the central 10 bases match TRBD1. The TCR was taken from a male donor with ankylosing spondylitis or in good health (not recorded which). The sequenced DNA is TGTGCCAGCAGTTTACTATTTTCTCGGACAGGGGGGACCTCTGGGGCCAACGTCCTGACTTTC. Translated, it reads CASSLLFSRTGGTSGANVLTF.